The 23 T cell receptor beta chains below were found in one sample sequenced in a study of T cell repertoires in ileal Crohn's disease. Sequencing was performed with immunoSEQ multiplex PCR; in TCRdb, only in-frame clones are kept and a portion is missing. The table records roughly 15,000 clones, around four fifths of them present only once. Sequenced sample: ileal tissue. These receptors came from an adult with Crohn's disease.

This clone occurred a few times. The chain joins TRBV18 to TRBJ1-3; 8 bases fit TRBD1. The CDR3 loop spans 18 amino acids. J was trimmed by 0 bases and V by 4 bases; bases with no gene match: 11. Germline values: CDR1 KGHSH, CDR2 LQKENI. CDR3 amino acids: CASSLRRDRLSSGNTIYF. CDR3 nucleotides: TGTGCCAGCTCACTCAGAAGGGACAGGTTATCCTCTGGAAACACCATATATTTT.

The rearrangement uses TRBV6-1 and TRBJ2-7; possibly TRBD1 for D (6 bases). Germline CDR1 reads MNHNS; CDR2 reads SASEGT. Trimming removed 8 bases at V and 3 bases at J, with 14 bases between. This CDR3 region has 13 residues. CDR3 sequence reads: CASQTGQGYEQYF. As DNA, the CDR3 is TGTGCCAGCCAGACAGGCCAGGGCTACGAGCAGTACTTC.

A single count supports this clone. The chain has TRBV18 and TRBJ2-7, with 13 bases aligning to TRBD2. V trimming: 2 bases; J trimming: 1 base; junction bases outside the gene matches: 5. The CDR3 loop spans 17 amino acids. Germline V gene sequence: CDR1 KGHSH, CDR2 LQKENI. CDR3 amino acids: CASSPFGTSGASYEQYF. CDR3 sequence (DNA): TGTGCCAGCTCACCATTTGGGACTAGCGGGGCGTCCTACGAGCAGTACTTC. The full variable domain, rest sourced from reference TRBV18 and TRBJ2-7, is NAGVMQNPRHLVRRRGQEARLRCSPMKGHSHVYWYRQLPEEGLKFMVYLQKENIIDESGMPKERFSAEFPKEGPSILRIQQVVRGDSAAYFCASSPFGTSGASYEQYFGPGTRLTVT.

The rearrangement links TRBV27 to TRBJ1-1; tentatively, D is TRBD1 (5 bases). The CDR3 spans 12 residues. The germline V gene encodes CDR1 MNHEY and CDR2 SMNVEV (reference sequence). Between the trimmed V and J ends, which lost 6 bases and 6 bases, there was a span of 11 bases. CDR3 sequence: CASSPGGAEAFF. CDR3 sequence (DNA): TGTGCCAGCAGCCCCGGGGGTGCTGAAGCTTTCTTT.

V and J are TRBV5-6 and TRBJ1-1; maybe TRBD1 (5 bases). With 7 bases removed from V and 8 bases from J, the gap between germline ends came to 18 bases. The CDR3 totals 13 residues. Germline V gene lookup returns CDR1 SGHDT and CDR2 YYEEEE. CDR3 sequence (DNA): TGTGCCAGCTTCAGGGTGGGGAACGGGGAAGCTTTCTTT. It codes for CASFRVGNGEAFF.

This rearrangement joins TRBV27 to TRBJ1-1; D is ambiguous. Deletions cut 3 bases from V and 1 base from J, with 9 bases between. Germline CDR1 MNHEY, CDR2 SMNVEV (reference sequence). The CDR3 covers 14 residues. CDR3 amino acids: CASSFSDSNTEAFF. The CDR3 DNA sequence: TGTGCCAGCAGTTTTTCAGACTCGAACACTGAAGCTTTCTTT.

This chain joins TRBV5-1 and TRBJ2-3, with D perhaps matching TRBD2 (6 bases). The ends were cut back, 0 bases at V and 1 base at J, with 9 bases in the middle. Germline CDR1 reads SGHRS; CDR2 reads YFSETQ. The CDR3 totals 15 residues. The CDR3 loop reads CASSLVGGGTDTQYF. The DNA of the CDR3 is TGCGCCAGCAGCTTGGTCGGAGGGGGCACAGATACGCAGTATTTT.

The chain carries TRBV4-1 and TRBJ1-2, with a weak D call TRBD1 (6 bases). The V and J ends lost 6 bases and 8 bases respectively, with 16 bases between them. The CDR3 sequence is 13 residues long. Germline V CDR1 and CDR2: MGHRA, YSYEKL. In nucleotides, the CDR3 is TGCGCCAGCAGTGGGGGCCTACGGCGGGGCTACACCTTC. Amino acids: CASSGGLRRGYTF.

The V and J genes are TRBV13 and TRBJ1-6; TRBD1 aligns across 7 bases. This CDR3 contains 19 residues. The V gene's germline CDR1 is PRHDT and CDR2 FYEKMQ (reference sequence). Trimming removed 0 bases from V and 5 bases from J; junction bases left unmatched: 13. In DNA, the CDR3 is TGTGCCAGCAGCTTAGGCGCAGAGACCGGGACAGTCAATAATTCACCCCTCCACTTT. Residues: CASSLGAETGTVNNSPLHF.

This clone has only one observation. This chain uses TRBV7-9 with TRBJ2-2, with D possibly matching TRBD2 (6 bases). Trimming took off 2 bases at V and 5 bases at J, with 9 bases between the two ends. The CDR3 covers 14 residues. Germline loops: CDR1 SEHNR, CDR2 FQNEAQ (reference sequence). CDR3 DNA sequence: TGTGCCAGCAGCTTACCGCGGGGAACCGGGGAGCTGTTTTTT. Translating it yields CASSLPRGTGELFF. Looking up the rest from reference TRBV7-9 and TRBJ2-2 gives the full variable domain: DTGVSQNPRHKITKRGQNVTFRCDPISEHNRLYWYRQTLGQGPEFLTYFQNEAQLEKSRLLSDRFSAERPKGSFSTLEIQRTEQGDSAMYLCASSLPRGTGELFFGEGSRLTVL.

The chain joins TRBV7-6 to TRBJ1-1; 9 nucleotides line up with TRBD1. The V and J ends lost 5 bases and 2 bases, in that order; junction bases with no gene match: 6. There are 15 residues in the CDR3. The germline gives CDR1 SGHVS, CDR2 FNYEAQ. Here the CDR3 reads CASSAGQGLNTEAFF. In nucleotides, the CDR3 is TGTGCCAGCAGCGCTGGACAGGGGTTAAACACTGAAGCTTTCTTT.

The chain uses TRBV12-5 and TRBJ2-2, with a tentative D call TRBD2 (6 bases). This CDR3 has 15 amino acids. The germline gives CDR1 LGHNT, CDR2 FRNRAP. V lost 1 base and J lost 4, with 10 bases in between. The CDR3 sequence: CASGLGGVRTGELFF. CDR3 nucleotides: TGTGCTAGTGGTTTGGGGGGGGTGCGCACCGGGGAGCTGTTTTTT.

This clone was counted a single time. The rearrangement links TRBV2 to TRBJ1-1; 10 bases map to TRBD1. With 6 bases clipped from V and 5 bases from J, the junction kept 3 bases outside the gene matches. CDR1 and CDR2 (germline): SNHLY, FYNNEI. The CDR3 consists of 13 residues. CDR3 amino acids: CASRGTGETEAFF. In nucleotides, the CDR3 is TGTGCCAGCAGAGGGACAGGGGAGACTGAAGCTTTCTTT.

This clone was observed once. DNA of the CDR3: TGTGCCAGCAGTGGGTTTCTATCTGAGGGGAACACTGAAGCTTTCTTT. Translation gives CASSGFLSEGNTEAFF. This sequence joins TRBV2 and TRBJ1-1; D uncertain. This CDR3 is 16 amino acids long. In germline, CDR1 is SNHLY, CDR2 FYNNEI. V was pared by 4 bases and J by 1 base, with 16 bases between. The variable domain in full, completed from reference TRBV2 and TRBJ1-1, reads EPEVTQTPSHQVTQMGQEVILRCVPISNHLYFYWYRQILGQKVEFLVSFYNNEISEKSEIFDDQFSVERPDGSNFTLKIRSTKLEDSAMYFCASSGFLSEGNTEAFFGQGTRLTVV.

CDR3 bases: TGTGCCAGCAGCTTGGAACAGACCCCCTACGAGCAGTACTTC. Its translation: CASSLEQTPYEQYF. V is TRBV5-4 and J is TRBJ2-7, with D uncertain. Per the germline V gene, CDR1 is SGHNT and CDR2 is YYREEE (reference sequence). Trimming pared 0 bases from V and 2 bases from J, leaving 9 bases between. This CDR3 comprises 14 residues.

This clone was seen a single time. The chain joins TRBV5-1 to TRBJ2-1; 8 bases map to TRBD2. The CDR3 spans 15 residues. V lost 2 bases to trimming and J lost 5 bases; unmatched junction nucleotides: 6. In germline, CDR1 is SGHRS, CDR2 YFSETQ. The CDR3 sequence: CASSFSLAENNEQFF. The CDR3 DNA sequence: TGCGCCAGCAGCTTCTCACTAGCGGAGAACAATGAGCAGTTCTTC.

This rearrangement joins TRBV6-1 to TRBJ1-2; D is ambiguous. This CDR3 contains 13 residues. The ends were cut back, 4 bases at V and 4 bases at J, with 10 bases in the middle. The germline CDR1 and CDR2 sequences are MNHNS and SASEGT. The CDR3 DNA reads TGTGCCAGCAGTGCGCGGCACCTCTATGGCTACACCTTC. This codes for CASSARHLYGYTF.

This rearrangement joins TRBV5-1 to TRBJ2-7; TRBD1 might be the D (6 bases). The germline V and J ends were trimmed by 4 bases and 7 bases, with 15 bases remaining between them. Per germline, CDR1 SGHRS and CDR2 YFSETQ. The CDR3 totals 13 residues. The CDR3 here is CASSLDTQGEQYF. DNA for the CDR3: TGCGCCAGCAGCCTGGACACACAGGGTGAGCAGTACTTC.

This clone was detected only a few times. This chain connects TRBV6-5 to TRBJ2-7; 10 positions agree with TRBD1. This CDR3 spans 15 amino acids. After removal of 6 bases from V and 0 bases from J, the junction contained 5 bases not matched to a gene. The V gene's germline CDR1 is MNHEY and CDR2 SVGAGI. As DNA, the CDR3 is TGTGCCAGCAGGCTTGGGACAGGGGCCTCCTACGAGCAGTACTTC. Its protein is CASRLGTGASYEQYF.

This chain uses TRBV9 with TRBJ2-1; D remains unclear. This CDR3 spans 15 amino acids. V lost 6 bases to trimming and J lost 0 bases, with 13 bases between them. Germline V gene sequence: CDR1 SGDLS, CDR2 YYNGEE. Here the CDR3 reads CASTMAAHSYNEQFF. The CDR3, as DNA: TGTGCCAGCACCATGGCGGCCCACTCCTACAATGAGCAGTTCTTC. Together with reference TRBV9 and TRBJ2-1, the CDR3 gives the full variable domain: DSGVTQTPKHLITATGQRVTLRCSPRSGDLSVYWYQQSLDQGLQFLIQYYNGEERAKGNILERFSAQQFPDLHSELNLSSLELGDSALYFCASTMAAHSYNEQFFGPGTRLTVL.

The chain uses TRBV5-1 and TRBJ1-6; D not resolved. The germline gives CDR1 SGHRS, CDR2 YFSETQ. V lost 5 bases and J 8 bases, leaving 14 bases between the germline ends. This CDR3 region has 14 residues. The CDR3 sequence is CASRLPAQDSPLHF. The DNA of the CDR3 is TGCGCCAGCAGGCTGCCTGCCCAGGATTCACCCCTCCACTTT.

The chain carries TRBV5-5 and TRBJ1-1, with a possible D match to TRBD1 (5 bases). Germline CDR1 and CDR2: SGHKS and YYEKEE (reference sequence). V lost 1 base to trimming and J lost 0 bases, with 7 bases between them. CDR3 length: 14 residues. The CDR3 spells CASSLRGVNTEAFF. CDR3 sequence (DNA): TGTGCCAGCAGCTTGCGGGGGGTGAACACTGAAGCTTTCTTT.

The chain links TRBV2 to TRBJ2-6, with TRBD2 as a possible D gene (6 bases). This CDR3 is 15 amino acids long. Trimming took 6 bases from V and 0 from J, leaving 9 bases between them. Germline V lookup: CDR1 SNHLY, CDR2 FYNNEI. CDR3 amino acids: CASRGLISGANVLTF. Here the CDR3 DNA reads TGTGCCAGCAGGGGACTGATCTCTGGGGCCAACGTCCTGACTTTC.